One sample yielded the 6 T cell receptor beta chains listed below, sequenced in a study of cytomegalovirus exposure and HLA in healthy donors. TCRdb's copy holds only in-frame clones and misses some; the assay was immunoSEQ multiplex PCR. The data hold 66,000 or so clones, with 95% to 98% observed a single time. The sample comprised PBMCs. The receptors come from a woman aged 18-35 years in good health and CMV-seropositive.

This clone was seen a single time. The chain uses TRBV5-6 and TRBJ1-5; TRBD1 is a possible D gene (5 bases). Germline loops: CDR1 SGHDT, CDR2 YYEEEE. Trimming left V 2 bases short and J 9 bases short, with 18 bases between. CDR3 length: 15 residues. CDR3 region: CASSFNGGTWRPQHF. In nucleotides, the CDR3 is TGTGCCAGCAGCTTCAACGGGGGGACTTGGAGGCCCCAGCATTTT.

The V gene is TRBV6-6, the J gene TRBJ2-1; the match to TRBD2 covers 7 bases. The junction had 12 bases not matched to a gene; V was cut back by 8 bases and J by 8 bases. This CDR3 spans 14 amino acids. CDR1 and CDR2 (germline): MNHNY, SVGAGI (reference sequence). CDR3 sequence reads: CASYFLGGRDEQFF. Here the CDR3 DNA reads TGTGCCAGCTACTTTCTTGGCGGGAGAGATGAGCAGTTCTTC.

CDR3 residues: CASSLGTSGSYNEQFF. In nucleotides, the CDR3 is TGTGCCAGCAGCCTAGGGACTAGCGGGAGTTACAATGAGCAGTTCTTC. The chain links TRBV5-4 to TRBJ2-1; 14 positions match TRBD2. The germline gives CDR1 SGHNT, CDR2 YYREEE (reference sequence). With 4 bases clipped from V and 4 bases from J, the junction kept 4 bases outside the gene matches. CDR3 length: 16 residues.

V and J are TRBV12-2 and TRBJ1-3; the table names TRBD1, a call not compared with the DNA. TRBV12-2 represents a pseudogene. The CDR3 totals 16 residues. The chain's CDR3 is CASRFTRDRGPDTIYF. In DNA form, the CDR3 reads TGTGCAAGTCGCTTCACCCGGGACAGGGGGCCGGACACCATATATTTT.

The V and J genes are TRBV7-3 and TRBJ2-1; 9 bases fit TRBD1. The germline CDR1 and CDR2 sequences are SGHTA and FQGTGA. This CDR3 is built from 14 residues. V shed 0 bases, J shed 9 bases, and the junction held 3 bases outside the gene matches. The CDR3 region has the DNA TGTGCCAGCAGCTTAACGGGACAGGGAAGTGAGCAGTTCTTC. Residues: CASSLTGQGSEQFF.

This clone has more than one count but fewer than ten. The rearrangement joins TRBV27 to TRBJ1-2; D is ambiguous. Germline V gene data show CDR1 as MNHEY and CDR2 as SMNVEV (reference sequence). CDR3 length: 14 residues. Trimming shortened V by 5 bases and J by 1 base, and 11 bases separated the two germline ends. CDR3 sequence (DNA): TGTGCCAGCAGTCCCCGGTTTGATAACTATGGCTACACCTTC. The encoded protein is CASSPRFDNYGYTF.